These 20 T cell receptor beta chains were all obtained from the same sample, sequenced in a study of beta chain features in type 1 diabetes. Reverse transcription of all isolated RNA meant that expressed TCRB transcripts were sequenced. The table came from immunoSEQ multiplex PCR; TCRdb's copy has only in-frame clones and leaves some out. The sample lists 140,000 or so clones, about 9.2% seen once, with roughly 0.74% in the top ten. The sequenced material came from central memory CD4+ T cells from blood. These receptors originate from a man aged 18 to 30 in good health.

The chain is built from TRBV4-2 and TRBJ2-1; 10 nucleotides align to TRBD2. The germline gives CDR1 LGHNA, CDR2 YNFKEQ. This CDR3 comprises 16 residues. V was pared by 4 bases and J by 3 bases, with 6 bases of the junction left unmatched. In nucleotides, the CDR3 is TGTGCCAGCAGCCTTCTTAGCGGGGGGCGCTACAATGAGCAGTTCTTC. This encodes CASSLLSGGRYNEQFF.

The chain employs TRBV20-1 and TRBJ1-5; the D gene is possibly TRBD1 (5 bases). The ends were cut back, 5 bases at V and 9 bases at J, with 11 bases in the middle. CDR3 length: 11 amino acids. The germline gives CDR1 DFQATT, CDR2 SNEGSKA (reference sequence). DNA for the CDR3: TGCAGTGCTGTAGGGGAAGGGCCCCAGCATTTT. This gives the protein CSAVGEGPQHF.

The chain has TRBV10-1 and TRBJ2-7; D not resolved. This CDR3 has 12 amino acids. Looked up from germline, CDR1 is WNHNN and CDR2 is SYGVQD (reference sequence). Trimming pared 3 bases from V and 5 bases from J, leaving 8 bases between. The CDR3 DNA reads as TGCGCCAGCAGTGACAGTATTCACGAGCAGTACTTC. It codes for CASSDSIHEQYF.

This clone occurred a few times. Other DNA variants within this sample encode the same CDR3. The V gene is TRBV5-4, the J gene TRBJ1-1; the D gene is possibly TRBD1 (5 bases). The ends were cut back, 4 bases at V and 1 base at J, with 11 bases in the middle. This CDR3 spans 14 amino acids. Germline CDR1 is SGHNT and CDR2 is YYREEE (reference sequence). CDR3 amino acids: CASSPAGGNTEAFF. The DNA for the CDR3 is TGTGCCAGCAGCCCGGCGGGGGGGAACACTGAAGCTTTCTTT.

This clone appeared many times. The rearrangement joins TRBV7-2 to TRBJ1-4; weak D call: TRBD1 (6 bases). Germline V CDR1 and CDR2: SGHTA, FQGNSA. V lost 7 bases to trimming and J lost 6 bases, with 9 bases between them. This CDR3 region has 12 residues. The CDR3 is CASIYRDEKLFF. The DNA for the CDR3 is TGTGCCAGCATCTACAGGGATGAAAAACTGTTTTTT. The full variable domain, completed using reference TRBV7-2 and TRBJ1-4, is GAGVSQSPSNKVTEKGKDVELRCDPISGHTALYWYRQSLGQGLEFLIYFQGNSAPDKSGLPSDRFSAERTGGSVSTLTIQRTQQEDSAVYLCASIYRDEKLFFGSGTQLSVL.

The J gene is TRBJ1-4, the V gene TRBV5-8; the match to TRBD1 covers 12 bases. Germline V gene sequence: CDR1 SGHTS, CDR2 YDEGEE. V gave up 4 bases and J gave up 8 bases; unmatched junction bases: 12. There are 17 residues in the CDR3. CDR3: CASSNDLRGTGGEKLFF. As DNA, the CDR3 is TGTGCCAGCAGCAACGACCTCCGGGGGACAGGGGGCGAAAAACTGTTTTTT.

This clone was seen more than once but under ten times. This chain uses TRBV9 with TRBJ2-3, with a weak D call TRBD2 (6 bases). The V end was cut by 3 bases, the J end by 8 bases, with 13 bases between. The CDR3 loop spans 13 amino acids. Germline V gives CDR1 SGDLS, CDR2 YYNGEE. DNA for the CDR3: TGTGCCAGCAGCGGCTCGAGTAGCGGTACGCAGTATTTT. It yields the protein CASSGSSSGTQYF.

Here the CDR3 reads CASSSYLAGGYGYTF. The CDR3 nucleotides read TGTGCCAGCAGCTCGTACCTGGCAGGGGGCTATGGCTACACCTTC. The rearrangement links TRBV7-2 to TRBJ1-2, with 7 nucleotides matching TRBD1. The CDR3 runs to 15 residues. V dropped 4 bases and J dropped 4; count of bases not matched to a gene: 9. Looked up from germline, CDR1 is SGHTA and CDR2 is FQGNSA.

The J gene is TRBJ1-5, the V gene TRBV7-2, with 8 bases fitting TRBD1. CDR3 length equals 15 residues. Trimming cost V 3 bases and J 6 bases; bases outside gene matches: 7. Germline V CDR1 and CDR2: SGHTA, FQGNSA. CDR3 region: CASSFLSGGLQPQHF. The CDR3 DNA follows: TGTGCCAGCAGCTTTCTGTCAGGGGGCCTTCAGCCCCAGCATTTT.

This clone was observed at least ten times. The rearrangement links TRBV28 to TRBJ1-4; D is uncertain. The germline V gene encodes CDR1 MDHEN and CDR2 SYDVKM. This CDR3 has 12 residues. V lost 1 base to trimming and J lost 7 bases, with 4 bases between them. CDR3 sequence reads: CASSLSSEKLFF. In DNA, the CDR3 is TGTGCCAGCAGTTTATCTTCTGAAAAACTGTTTTTT.

A few counts support this clone. The genes are TRBV10-3 and TRBJ1-6; D possibly corresponds to TRBD1 (5 bases). Germline V gene data show CDR1 as ENHRY and CDR2 as SYGVKD. This CDR3 has 13 residues. Trimming stripped 2 bases from V and 9 bases from J, with 8 bases between. CDR3 DNA: TGTGCCATCAGTGAGATCGGGGGTTCACCCCTCCACTTT. It yields the protein CAISEIGGSPLHF.

The chain couples TRBV5-1 to TRBJ1-1, with 10 bases identical to TRBD1. CDR1 is SGHRS and CDR2 is YFSETQ in the germline V gene. With V trimmed by 2 bases and J by 12 bases, 7 bases remained unmatched. There are 13 residues in the CDR3. As DNA, the CDR3 is TGCGCCAGCAGCTTCCGGGACAGGGGTGTTACTTTCTTT. This gives the protein CASSFRDRGVTFF.

This clone showed up just a few times. V and J are TRBV21-1 and TRBJ1-2; TRBD1, the D gene given by the table, was not confirmed from the DNA. TRBV21-1 is assigned pseudogene status. The CDR3 consists of 16 residues. The CDR3 DNA sequence: TGTGCCAGCAGCAAATTGTGGGCCAGGTGTTTGGATGGCTACACCTTC. Translating gives CASSKLWARCLDGYTF.

The sample holds a few counts of this clone. CDR3 bases: TGCAGCGTTGGGGGGGGCAGGGCAATATATGGCTACACCTTC. Its translation is CSVGGGRAIYGYTF. The V gene is TRBV29-1, the J gene TRBJ1-2; maybe TRBD1 (6 bases). The CDR3 is 14 amino acids. Germline CDR1 SQVTM, CDR2 ANQGSEA. Trimming left V 4 bases short and J 5 bases short, with 17 bases between.

Many counts were recorded for this clone. The chain links TRBV5-1 to TRBJ2-1; 11 bases map to TRBD1. CDR3 length: 14 amino acids. Trimming at V came to 4 bases and at J to 7 bases, leaving 4 bases not matched to a gene. Germline V gene lookup returns CDR1 SGHRS and CDR2 YFSETQ. DNA of the CDR3: TGCGCCAGCAGCGCCGGGACAGGGGGAAATGAGCAGTTCTTC. Amino acid sequence: CASSAGTGGNEQFF.

The V and J genes are TRBV4-3 and TRBJ2-7; tentatively, D is TRBD2 (7 bases). V was trimmed by 4 bases and J by 7 bases, leaving 20 bases between them. This CDR3 comprises 15 residues. Germline V gene lookup returns CDR1 LGHNA and CDR2 YSLEER. Here the CDR3 reads CASSREGGTVWEQYF. CDR3 sequence (DNA): TGCGCCAGCAGCCGGGAGGGGGGAACTGTTTGGGAGCAGTACTTC.

J is TRBJ2-7 and V is TRBV4-2, with TRBD2 matching 13 bases. The CDR3 is 17 amino acids. Germline-derived CDR1 and CDR2 are LGHNA and YNFKEQ. The ends lost 1 base at V and 6 bases at J; junction bases unmatched: 9. The CDR3 loop is CASSQVSTSGGALEQYF. CDR3 nucleotides: TGTGCCAGCAGCCAAGTTAGTACTAGCGGGGGGGCTCTCGAGCAGTACTTC.

V is TRBV6-6 and J is TRBJ1-1, with D possibly TRBD1 on 5 matching bases. V dropped 5 bases and J dropped 5 bases, with 21 bases sitting between them. Germline CDR1 is MNHNY and CDR2 is SVGAGI (reference sequence). The CDR3 sequence is 16 residues long. The CDR3 DNA follows: TGTGCCAGCAGTCAACCCATTACAGGCGTGCGGACTGAAGCTTTCTTT. Encoded protein: CASSQPITGVRTEAFF.

This clone was seen a few times. The chain is built from TRBV6-1 and TRBJ1-2; the match to TRBD1 covers 9 bases. The CDR3 runs 15 residues. V shed 3 bases and J 4 bases; nucleotides not matched to a gene: 6. The germline V gene has CDR1 MNHNS and CDR2 SASEGT. DNA of the CDR3: TGTGCCAGCAGTGAGCCCGGACAGGGGCCCTATGGCTACACCTTC. The encoded protein is CASSEPGQGPYGYTF.

This clone has at least ten counts. The chain joins TRBV4-2 to TRBJ2-5, with D perhaps matching TRBD2 (6 bases). The germline V and J ends were trimmed by 1 base and 2 bases, with 11 bases remaining between them. Germline values: CDR1 LGHNA, CDR2 YNFKEQ. The CDR3 has 15 amino acids. As DNA, the CDR3 is TGTGCCAGCAGCCAAGCGGGGGAGGAACAAGAGACCCAGTACTTC. It is translated as CASSQAGEEQETQYF.